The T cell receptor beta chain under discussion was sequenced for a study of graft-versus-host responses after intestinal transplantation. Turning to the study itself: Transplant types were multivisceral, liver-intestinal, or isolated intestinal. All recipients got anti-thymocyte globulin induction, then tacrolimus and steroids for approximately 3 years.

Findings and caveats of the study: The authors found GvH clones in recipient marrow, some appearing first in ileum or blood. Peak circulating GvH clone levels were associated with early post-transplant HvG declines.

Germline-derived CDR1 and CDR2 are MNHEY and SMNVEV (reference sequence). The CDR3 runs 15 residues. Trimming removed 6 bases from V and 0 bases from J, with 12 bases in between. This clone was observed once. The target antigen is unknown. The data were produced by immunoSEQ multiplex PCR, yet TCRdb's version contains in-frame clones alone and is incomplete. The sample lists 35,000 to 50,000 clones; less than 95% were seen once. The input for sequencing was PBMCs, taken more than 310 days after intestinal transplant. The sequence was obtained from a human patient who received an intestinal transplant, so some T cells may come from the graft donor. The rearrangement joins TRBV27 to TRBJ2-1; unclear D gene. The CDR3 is CASRETVSSYNEQFF. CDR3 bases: TGTGCCAGCAGGGAGACTGTCAGCTCCTACAATGAGCAGTTCTTC.